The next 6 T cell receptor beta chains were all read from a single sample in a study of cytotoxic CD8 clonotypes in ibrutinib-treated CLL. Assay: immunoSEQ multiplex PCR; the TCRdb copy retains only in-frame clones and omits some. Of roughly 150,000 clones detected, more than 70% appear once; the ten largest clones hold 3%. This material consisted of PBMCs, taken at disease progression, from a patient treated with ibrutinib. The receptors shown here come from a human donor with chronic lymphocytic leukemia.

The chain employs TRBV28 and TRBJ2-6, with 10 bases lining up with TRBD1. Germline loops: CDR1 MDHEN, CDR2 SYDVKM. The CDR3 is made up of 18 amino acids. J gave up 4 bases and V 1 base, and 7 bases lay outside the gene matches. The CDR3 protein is CASSLSTGGLTGANVLTF. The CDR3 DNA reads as TGTGCCAGCAGTTTATCGACAGGGGGCTTAACCGGGGCCAACGTCCTGACTTTC.

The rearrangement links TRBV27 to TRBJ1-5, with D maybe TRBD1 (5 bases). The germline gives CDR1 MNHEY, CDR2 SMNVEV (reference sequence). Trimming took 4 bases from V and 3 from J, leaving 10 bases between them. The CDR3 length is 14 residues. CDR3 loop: CASSSRDYNQPQHF. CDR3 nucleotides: TGTGCCAGCAGTTCCCGGGACTACAATCAGCCCCAGCATTTT.

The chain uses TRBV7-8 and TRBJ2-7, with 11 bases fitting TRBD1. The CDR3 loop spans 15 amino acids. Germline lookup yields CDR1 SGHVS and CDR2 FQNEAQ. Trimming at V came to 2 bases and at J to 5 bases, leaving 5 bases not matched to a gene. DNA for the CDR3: TGTGCCAGCAGCTTAACCGGGACAGGGGGTAACGAGCAGTACTTC. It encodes CASSLTGTGGNEQYF. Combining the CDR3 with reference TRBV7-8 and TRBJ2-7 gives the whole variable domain GAGVSQSPRYKVAKRGQDVALRCDPISGHVSLFWYQQALGQGPEFLTYFQNEAQLDKSGLPSDRFFAERPEGSVSTLKIQRTQQEDSAVYLCASSLTGTGGNEQYFGPGTRLTVT.

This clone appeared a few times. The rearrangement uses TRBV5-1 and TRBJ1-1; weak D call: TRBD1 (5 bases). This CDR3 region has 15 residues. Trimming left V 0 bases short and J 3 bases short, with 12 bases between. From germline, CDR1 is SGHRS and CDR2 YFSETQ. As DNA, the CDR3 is TGCGCCAGCAGCTTGGTTGCAGGGCAGGACACTGAAGCTTTCTTT. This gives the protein CASSLVAGQDTEAFF.

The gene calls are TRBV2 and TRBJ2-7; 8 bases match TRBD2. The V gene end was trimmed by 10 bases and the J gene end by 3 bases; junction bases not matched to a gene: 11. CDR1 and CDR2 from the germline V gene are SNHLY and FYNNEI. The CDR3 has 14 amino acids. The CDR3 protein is CATAGTSRIYEQYF. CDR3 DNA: TGTGCCACCGCCGGGACTAGTCGTATCTACGAGCAGTACTTC.

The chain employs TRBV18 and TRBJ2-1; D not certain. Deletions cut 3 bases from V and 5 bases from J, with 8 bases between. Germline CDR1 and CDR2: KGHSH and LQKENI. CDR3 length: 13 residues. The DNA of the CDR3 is TGTGCCAGCTCACCGTCCCTCAACAATGAGCAGTTCTTC. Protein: CASSPSLNNEQFF.